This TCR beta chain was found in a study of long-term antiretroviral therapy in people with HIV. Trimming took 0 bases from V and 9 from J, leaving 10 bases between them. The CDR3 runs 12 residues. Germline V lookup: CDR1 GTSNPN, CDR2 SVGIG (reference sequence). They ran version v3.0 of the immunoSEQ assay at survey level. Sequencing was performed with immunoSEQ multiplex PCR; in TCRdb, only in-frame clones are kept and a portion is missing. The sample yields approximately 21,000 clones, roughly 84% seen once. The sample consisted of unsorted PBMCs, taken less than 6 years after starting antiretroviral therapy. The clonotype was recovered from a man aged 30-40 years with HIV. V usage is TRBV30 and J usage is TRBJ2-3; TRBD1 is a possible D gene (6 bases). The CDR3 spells CAWSVGGETQYF. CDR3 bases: TGTGCCTGGAGTGTAGGGGGTGAAACGCAGTATTTT.